A single TCR beta chain is shown here with its context. Its antigen remains unknown. From germline, CDR1 is SGHRS and CDR2 YFSETQ. The V and J ends lost 0 bases and 1 base, in that order; junction bases with no gene match: 3. This CDR3 has 16 amino acids. Generated by immunoSEQ multiplex PCR, the TCRdb table keeps only in-frame clones and is missing some. The sample gives 430,000 or so clones, 75% to 90% of which show up once; 2% to 3% is in the top ten. The data were taken from a study of Ad26.COV2.S vaccination and SARS-CoV-2 variants. Study details: Of the COV1001 trial arms, the Ad26.COV2.S arm included the donor. Once, or twice with 56 days between doses, Ad26.COV2.S was given intramuscularly.

Overall study findings and caveats: In vaccinated individuals, spike-specific CD8+ and CD4+ T cell responses reportedly displayed substantial breadth. It is possible that the TCR breadth and depth analyses underestimated the total T cell responses.

The treatment was: over 15 received Ad26.COV2.S at low or high dose, single or two shots; roughly 5 received placebo; per-sample allocation not given. The investigators took samples on day 63 after the first vaccine or placebo injection. The receptor's source is a person between 18 and 65 years old who received the Ad26.COV2.S COVID-19 vaccine or a placebo. This chain connects TRBV5-1 to TRBJ1-3; 8 positions agree with TRBD1. The material sequenced was peripheral blood, taken in a trial of Ad26.COV2.S vaccine versus placebo. CDR3 sequence: CASSLVTGASGNTIYF. For the CDR3, the DNA is TGCGCCAGCAGCTTGGTGACAGGGGCTTCTGGAAACACCATATATTTT.